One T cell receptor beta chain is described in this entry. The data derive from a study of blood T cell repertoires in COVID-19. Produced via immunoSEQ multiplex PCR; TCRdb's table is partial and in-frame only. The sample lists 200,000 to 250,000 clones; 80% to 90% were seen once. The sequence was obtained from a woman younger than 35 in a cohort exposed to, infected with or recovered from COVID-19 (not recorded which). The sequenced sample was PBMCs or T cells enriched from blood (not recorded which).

CDR3 sequence: CASSDTGDKNQPQHF. In nucleotides, the CDR3 is TGTGCCAGTAGTGATACCGGGGACAAAAATCAGCCCCAGCATTTT. The chain recombines TRBV19 with TRBJ1-5, with a weak D call TRBD1 (6 bases). The CDR3 runs 15 residues. The germline gives CDR1 LNHDA, CDR2 SQIVND (reference sequence). The V gene lost 5 bases and the J gene lost 4 bases, with 15 bases spanning the gap.